A single T cell receptor (beta chain) is shown here with its context. Its specificity is unknown. The sample originates from a study of T-cell memory formation after mild COVID-19. On the study more broadly: For the most part, TCR clusters were specific to one donor.

Overall study results and limits: Those CD4+ clones that contracted were mainly in CM and EM (CD8+ ones in EMRA). Day 15 to 85 contracting clones showed balanced CD4/CD8; later expanders leaned CD4+.

TCRdb reprocessed the 5' RACE reads via MiXCR and lists one record per CDR3 protein. The profile shows a few hundred thousand distinct CDR3 sequences, roughly 9.4% of them singletons. V shed 8 bases and J 4 bases; nucleotides not matched to a gene: 1. In germline, CDR1 is SNHLY, CDR2 FYNNEI. The CDR3 spans 13 residues. This sequence was found in a man aged 18 to 29 who had mild COVID-19 (a few samples of this study predate the infection). Cell type and time point are not known. The chain recombines TRBV2 with TRBJ2-2; TRBD2 agrees at 10 bases. Source material: PBMCs or a T cell subset sorted from them (not recorded which). The CDR3 protein is CASGTSATGELFF. CDR3 DNA: TGTGCCAGCGGGACTAGCGCCACCGGGGAGCTGTTTTTT.